What follows are 29 T cell receptor beta chains derived from one specimen sequenced in a study of blood T cells in healthy people across ages (dated by TCRdb to the mid-2010s). Library construction relied on 5' RACE. The sequencer listed for this sample is Illumina HiSeq 2500. A second PCR of about 6 to 11 cycles was performed with a sample-barcoded 5' primer and a J-beta primer mix. TCRdb took the public reads, trimmed them with fastp at Q25, ran MiXCR for clone calling and kept in-frame beta chains. When rows share a CDR3 protein, they turn into one entry using the most common DNA and genes. This sample holds 1.5 million to 2 million distinct CDR3 sequences; just under 50% were observed only once. The ten largest clonotypes hold around 2.1% of the sample. The sequenced sample was blood. The source is a woman aged 40-49 years in good health.

As regards this clonotype: This could be a read error, since a much larger clone is one nucleotide away. The chain recombines TRBV7-2 with TRBJ2-1; 13 nucleotides agree with TRBD2. Germline CDR1 reads SGHTA; CDR2 reads FQGNSA. This CDR3 is 17 amino acids long. In DNA, the CDR3 is TGTGCCAGCAGCCCCACCGCCCCGGGACTAGCGGGGAATGGGCAGTTCTTC. Its translation: CASSPTAPGLAGNGQFF.

This rearrangement joins TRBV12-3 or TRBV12-4 to TRBJ2-1, with 11 positions matching TRBD2. The DNA matches TRBJ2-7 better at its end, which makes the J call doubtful. The CDR3 is made up of 16 amino acids. The CDR3 here is CASSPRTSGSYNEQYF. The DNA for the CDR3 is TGTGCCAGCAGTCCGCGGACTAGCGGGTCCTACAATGAGCAGTACTTC.

The chain joins TRBV7-9 to TRBJ2-5; 10 bases are shared with TRBD1. Germline values: CDR1 SEHNR, CDR2 FQNEAQ (reference sequence). The CDR3 is 16 residues long. Trimming took 5 bases from V and 3 from J; bases not matched to a gene: 9. CDR3 loop: CASSRPDRGKKETQYF. In DNA form, the CDR3 reads TGTGCCAGCAGCCGCCCGGACAGGGGGAAAAAAGAGACCCAGTACTTC.

This clonotype has just a few counts. The chain links TRBV28 to TRBJ2-1; 9 bases are a match to TRBD2. CDR3 length: 15 residues. Per the germline V gene, CDR1 is MDHEN and CDR2 is SYDVKM. V lost 6 bases, J lost 6 bases, and 9 bases stayed unmatched. Written as DNA, the CDR3 is TGTGCCAGCAGCCGTTTGGGCGGGGGGGTCAATGAGCAGTTCTTC. It is translated as CASSRLGGGVNEQFF.

This clonotype was seen only a few times. The gene calls are TRBV7-2 and TRBJ2-3, with no clear D. This CDR3 region has 17 residues. CDR1 SGHTA and CDR2 FQGNSA come from the germline V gene. Trimming took off 3 bases at V and 3 bases at J, with 19 bases between the two ends. CDR3 loop: CASSFMLPSLRTDTQYF. The CDR3 DNA reads TGTGCCAGCAGCTTCATGCTTCCCTCGCTAAGGACAGATACGCAGTATTTT.

This clonotype was seen only a few times. The rearrangement joins TRBV10-3 to TRBJ2-3; 8 bases are a match to TRBD1. V lost 3 bases and J lost 3; bases outside the gene matches: 5. CDR3 size: 15 residues. Germline lookup yields CDR1 ENHRY and CDR2 SYGVKD. The CDR3 spells CAISDVGTGTDTQYF. DNA of the CDR3: TGTGCCATCAGTGATGTTGGGACAGGAACAGATACGCAGTATTTT.

The chain combines TRBV4-3 with TRBJ2-5, with TRBD1 identical over 12 bases. After removal of 0 bases from V and 6 bases from J, the junction contained 8 bases not matched to a gene. Germline CDR1 and CDR2: LGHNA and YSLEER. This CDR3 has 17 residues. CDR3 coding DNA: TGCGCCAGCAGCCAAGAAGCCGGGACAGGGGGCAGGAAGACCCAGTACTTC. Translated: CASSQEAGTGGRKTQYF.

V usage is TRBV20-1 and J usage is TRBJ1-2; maybe TRBD1 (5 bases). CDR3 length: 13 amino acids. From germline, CDR1 is DFQATT and CDR2 SNEGSKA (reference sequence). V was shortened by 0 bases and J by 8 bases, with 13 bases between the two germline ends. The CDR3 DNA sequence: TGCAGTGCTAGAGACCCTACAGGAGGCGGCTACACCTTC. This codes for CSARDPTGGGYTF.

The rearrangement links TRBV4-3 to TRBJ2-6; tentative D call: TRBD1 (5 bases). CDR3 size: 17 residues. Per the germline V gene, CDR1 is LGHNA and CDR2 is YSLEER. Between the trimmed V and J ends, which lost 1 base and 2 bases, there was a span of 12 bases. The CDR3 loop reads CASSQAVRAPGANVLTF. The CDR3 DNA reads TGCGCCAGCAGCCAAGCGGTCAGGGCCCCTGGGGCCAACGTCCTGACTTTC.

The V call is TRBV29-1, the J call TRBJ2-5; D is uncertain. The end of the DNA is better explained by TRBJ2-7, so the J call may be wrong. This CDR3 spans 11 amino acids. Germline V gives CDR1 SQVTM, CDR2 ANQGSEA. As DNA, the CDR3 is TGCAGCGTTGAGGTCGCCGGCGAGCAGTACTTC. Residues: CSVEVAGEQYF.

This clonotype has more than one count but fewer than ten. The J gene is TRBJ2-7, the V gene TRBV6-1; 7 bases align to TRBD1. This CDR3 is 15 amino acids long. The germline gives CDR1 MNHNS, CDR2 SASEGT. Trimming cost V 2 bases and J 0 bases; bases outside gene matches: 4. The CDR3 nucleotides are TGTGCCAGCAGTGAATGGGACAGTTCCTCCTACGAGCAGTACTTC. The encoded protein is CASSEWDSSSYEQYF.

This chain links TRBV4-3 with TRBJ2-7; tentatively, D is TRBD1 (6 bases). Trimming stripped 3 bases from V and 2 bases from J, with 14 bases between. In germline, CDR1 is LGHNA, CDR2 YSLEER. The CDR3 loop spans 15 amino acids. CDR3 coding DNA: TGCGCCAGCAGCCACCCTCCGGGACAAGCCTACGAGCAGTACTTC. Its protein is CASSHPPGQAYEQYF.

This clonotype was seen many times. This chain joins TRBV4-3 and TRBJ2-1, with TRBD1 identical over 9 bases. Looked up from germline, CDR1 is LGHNA and CDR2 is YSLEER. The trim removed 0 bases at V and 0 bases at J, leaving 0 bases unmatched. The CDR3 contains 16 residues. In DNA, the CDR3 is TGCGCCAGCAGCCAAGAGACAGGGGGCTCCTACAATGAGCAGTTCTTC. Its translation is CASSQETGGSYNEQFF.

The rearrangement links TRBV7-2 to TRBJ1-2; D gene uncertain. Per the germline V gene, CDR1 is SGHTA and CDR2 is FQGNSA. Between the trimmed V and J ends, which lost 5 bases and 4 bases, there was a span of 20 bases. The CDR3 contains 16 residues. The CDR3 DNA follows: TGTGCCAGCAGCCCCGAGGCTGGGATTGCGGGCTATGGCTACACCTTC. Translated, it gives CASSPEAGIAGYGYTF.

This rearrangement joins TRBV27 to TRBJ1-6; 7 nucleotides match TRBD1. The CDR3 runs to 14 residues. Trimming removed 7 bases from V and 6 bases from J; junction bases left unmatched: 6. Germline CDR1 is MNHEY and CDR2 is SMNVEV (reference sequence). The CDR3 sequence is CASNKGTVNSPLHF. In DNA form, the CDR3 reads TGTGCCAGCAACAAAGGGACAGTTAATTCACCCCTCCACTTT.

The chain has TRBV7-3 and TRBJ2-5; 9 bases are shared with TRBD1. Per the germline V gene, CDR1 is SGHTA and CDR2 is FQGTGA. Losses at the gene ends were 4 bases for V and 5 bases for J; bases not matched to a gene: 5. The CDR3 extends over 14 amino acids. The CDR3, as DNA: TGTGCCAGCAGCTGGGACAGGGATTCGGAGACCCAGTACTTC. It encodes CASSWDRDSETQYF.

The chain uses TRBV20-1 and TRBJ2-7, with no clear D. Germline CDR1 is DFQATT and CDR2 is SNEGSKA (reference sequence). CDR3 length: 12 residues. V dropped 6 bases and J dropped 0 bases, with 9 bases sitting between them. CDR3 nucleotide sequence: TGCAGTGCCGAGGAGAACTCCTACGAGCAGTACTTC. The encoded protein is CSAEENSYEQYF.

The chain recombines TRBV5-1 with TRBJ2-7; TRBD1 matches 8 bases. The CDR3 runs to 15 residues. In germline, CDR1 is SGHRS, CDR2 YFSETQ. The V and J ends lost 6 bases and 0 bases, in that order; junction bases with no gene match: 8. This chain's CDR3 is CASNRGAPSSYEQYF. For the CDR3, the DNA is TGCGCCAGCAACAGGGGGGCACCAAGCTCCTACGAGCAGTACTTC.

The chain carries TRBV20-1 and TRBJ2-1; 13 positions match TRBD2. V lost 5 bases to trimming and J lost 2 bases; unmatched junction nucleotides: 9. The CDR3 is 17 residues long. Per germline, CDR1 DFQATT and CDR2 SNEGSKA (reference sequence). CDR3 loop: CSAGGLAGVLTYNEQFF. CDR3 coding DNA: TGCAGTGCTGGAGGACTAGCGGGGGTGCTGACCTACAATGAGCAGTTCTTC.

The chain couples TRBV3-1 to TRBJ1-5, with D unresolved. This CDR3 is built from 15 residues. V lost 1 base and J lost 4, with 11 bases in between. Germline V gives CDR1 LGHDT, CDR2 YNNKEL (reference sequence). The CDR3, as DNA: TGTGCCAGCAGCCAAGTGGCAGCTTCAAATCAGCCCCAGCATTTT. Protein: CASSQVAASNQPQHF. The full variable domain, with the rest looked up from reference TRBV3-1 and TRBJ1-5, is DTAVSQTPKYLVTQMGNDKSIKCEQNLGHDTMYWYKQDSKKFLKIMFSYNNKELIINETVPNRFSPKSPDKAHLNLHINSLELGDSAVYFCASSQVAASNQPQHFGDGTRLSIL.

The chain has TRBV7-9 and TRBJ2-5, with D possibly matching TRBD1 (6 bases). The CDR3 has 13 amino acids. Germline V lookup: CDR1 SEHNR, CDR2 FQNEAQ (reference sequence). Trimming removed 6 bases from V and 2 bases from J, with 10 bases in between. CDR3 DNA sequence: TGTGCCAGCAGACGACAGGAACAAGAGACCCAGTACTTC. Protein sequence: CASRRQEQETQYF.

In its sample, this clonotype was seen a few times. The rearrangement links TRBV3-1 to TRBJ2-1; D possibly matches TRBD1 or TRBD2 (6 bases each). CDR1 and CDR2 from the germline V gene are LGHDT and YNNKEL (reference sequence). CDR3 length: 15 residues. The V end was cut by 1 base, the J end by 7 bases, with 14 bases between. The CDR3 nucleotides are TGTGCCAGCAGCCAAGGGGGGGCAGGAAGAAATGAGCAGTTCTTC. Amino acids: CASSQGGAGRNEQFF.

This clonotype has only a few counts. The chain couples TRBV2 to TRBJ2-1, with D uncertain. This CDR3 is built from 14 residues. CDR1 and CDR2 (germline): SNHLY, FYNNEI. Trimming took 4 bases from V and 7 from J, leaving 14 bases between them. Here the CDR3 reads CASSGLGQLNEQFF. The DNA of the CDR3 is TGTGCCAGCAGTGGGCTAGGGCAGCTGAATGAGCAGTTCTTC.

The rearrangement joins TRBV7-8 to TRBJ2-1; 10 nucleotides match TRBD1. V lost 5 bases to trimming and J lost 3 bases; unmatched junction nucleotides: 10. The V gene's germline CDR1 is SGHVS and CDR2 FQNEAQ. The CDR3 runs to 17 residues. This CDR3 is CASSPGTGVTIYNEQFF. The CDR3, as DNA: TGTGCCAGCAGCCCCGGGACAGGGGTCACTATCTACAATGAGCAGTTCTTC.

The table lists this clonotype with a few counts. This chain joins TRBV6-2 or TRBV6-3 and TRBJ2-3; D is undetermined. Germline assignment: CDR1 MNHEY and CDR2 SVGEGT. The CDR3 is made up of 13 amino acids. V lost 3 bases, J lost 3 bases, and 7 bases lay in between. CDR3 coding DNA: TGTGCCAGCAGTTATAGGGAAACAGATACGCAGTATTTT. Its translation is CASSYRETDTQYF.

This clonotype appeared a few times. The chain carries TRBV3-1 and TRBJ2-5; D is unclear. This CDR3 is 14 amino acids long. Germline assignment: CDR1 LGHDT and CDR2 YNNKEL (reference sequence). V was trimmed by 0 bases and J by 1 base, leaving 6 bases between them. Here the CDR3 reads CASSQDSGQETQYF. CDR3 in DNA: TGTGCCAGCAGCCAAGATTCAGGCCAAGAGACCCAGTACTTC.

The J gene is TRBJ1-2, the V gene TRBV4-1, with D unresolved. The CDR3 runs 14 residues. CDR1 is MGHRA and CDR2 is YSYEKL in the germline V gene. V shed 2 bases and J shed 2 bases, with 9 bases lying between them. The CDR3 loop reads CASSQIGNNYGYTF. The CDR3 bases are TGCGCCAGCAGCCAAATTGGGAACAACTATGGCTACACCTTC.

This clonotype was seen only once. This chain joins TRBV28 and TRBJ1-2, with D uncertain. Looked up from germline, CDR1 is MDHEN and CDR2 is SYDVKM. The CDR3 runs 12 residues. V shed 7 bases and J shed 8 bases, with 14 bases lying between them. The CDR3 here is CASTRHLGGYTF. The CDR3 DNA follows: TGTGCCAGCACCCGGCACCTTGGGGGCTACACCTTC.

CDR3 nucleotides: TGTGCCACCAGTGACCGCGTTGCAGGGCAAGAGACCCAGTACTTC. Its translation is CATSDRVAGQETQYF. The rearrangement uses TRBV24-1 and TRBJ2-5, with D maybe TRBD1 (5 bases). This CDR3 spans 15 amino acids. The germline CDR1 and CDR2 sequences are KGHDR and SFDVKD. The V and J ends lost 4 bases and 2 bases respectively, with 13 bases between them.